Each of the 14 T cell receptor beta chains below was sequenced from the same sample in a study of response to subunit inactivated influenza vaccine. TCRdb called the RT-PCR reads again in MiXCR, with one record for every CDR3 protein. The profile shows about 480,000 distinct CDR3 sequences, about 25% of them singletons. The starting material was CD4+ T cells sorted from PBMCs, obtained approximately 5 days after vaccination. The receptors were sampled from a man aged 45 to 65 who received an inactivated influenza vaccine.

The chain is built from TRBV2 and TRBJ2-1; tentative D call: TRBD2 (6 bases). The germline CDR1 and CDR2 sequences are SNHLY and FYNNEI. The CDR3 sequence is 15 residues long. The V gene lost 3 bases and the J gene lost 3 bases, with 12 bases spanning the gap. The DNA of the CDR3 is TGTGCCAGCAGTGATGGGGGGAGCCTCTACAATGAGCAGTTCTTC. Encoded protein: CASSDGGSLYNEQFF.

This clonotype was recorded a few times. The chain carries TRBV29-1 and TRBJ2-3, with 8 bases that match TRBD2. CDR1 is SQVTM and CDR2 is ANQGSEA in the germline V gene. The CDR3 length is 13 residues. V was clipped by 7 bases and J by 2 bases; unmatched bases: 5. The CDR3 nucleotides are TGCAGCGCCGGGACTAGATACACAGATACGCAGTATTTT. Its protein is CSAGTRYTDTQYF.

This CDR3 is CASSYRRGPDVLTF. The DNA for the CDR3 is TGTGCCAGCAGTTACCGCCGCGGGCCTGACGTCCTGACTTTC. The rearrangement links TRBV6-5 to TRBJ2-6; D possibly corresponds to TRBD2 (5 bases). CDR1 and CDR2 (germline): MNHEY, SVGAGI. The V end was cut by 2 bases, the J end by 11 bases, with 13 bases between. The CDR3 totals 14 residues.

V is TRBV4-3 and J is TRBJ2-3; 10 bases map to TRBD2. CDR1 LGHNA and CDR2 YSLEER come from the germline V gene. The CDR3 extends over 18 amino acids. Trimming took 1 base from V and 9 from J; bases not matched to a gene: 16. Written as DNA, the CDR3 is TGCGCCAGCAGCCAAGTGGTTCCTTCTAGCGGGGGCACGAGCACGCAGTATTTT. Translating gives CASSQVVPSSGGTSTQYF.

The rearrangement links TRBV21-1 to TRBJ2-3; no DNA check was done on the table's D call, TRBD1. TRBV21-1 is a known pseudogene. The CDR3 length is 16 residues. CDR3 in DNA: TGTGCCAGCAGAACCCACAAGGGACAGAGATCAGATACGCAGTATTTT. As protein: CASRTHKGQRSDTQYF.

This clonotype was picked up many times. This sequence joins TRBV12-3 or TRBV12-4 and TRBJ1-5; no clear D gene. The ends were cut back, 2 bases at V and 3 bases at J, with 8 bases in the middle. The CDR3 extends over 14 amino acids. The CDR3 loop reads CASSLRGSNQPQHF. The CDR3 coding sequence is TGTGCCAGCAGTTTACGGGGTTCCAATCAGCCCCAGCATTTT.

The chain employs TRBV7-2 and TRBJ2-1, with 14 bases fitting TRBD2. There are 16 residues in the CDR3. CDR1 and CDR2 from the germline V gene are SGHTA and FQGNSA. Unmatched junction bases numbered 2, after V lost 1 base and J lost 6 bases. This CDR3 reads CASSLVGTSGSNEQFF. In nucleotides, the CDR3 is TGTGCCAGCAGCTTAGTGGGGACTAGCGGGAGCAATGAGCAGTTCTTC.

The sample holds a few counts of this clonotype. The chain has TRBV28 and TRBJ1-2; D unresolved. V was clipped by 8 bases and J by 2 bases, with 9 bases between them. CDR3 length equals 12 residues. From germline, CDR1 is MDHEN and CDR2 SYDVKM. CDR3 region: CASGGGNYGYTF. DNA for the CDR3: TGTGCCAGCGGCGGTGGGAACTATGGCTACACCTTC.

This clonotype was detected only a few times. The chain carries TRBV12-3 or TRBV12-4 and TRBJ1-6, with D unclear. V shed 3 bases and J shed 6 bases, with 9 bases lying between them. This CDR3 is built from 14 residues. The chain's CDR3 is CASSFGQPNSPLHF. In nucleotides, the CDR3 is TGTGCCAGCAGTTTCGGGCAGCCTAATTCACCCCTCCACTTT.

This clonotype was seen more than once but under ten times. CDR3 in DNA: TGTGCCATCAGTCTACAGGGGGCGGACACTGAAGCTTTCTTT. Its translation: CAISLQGADTEAFF. The J gene is TRBJ1-1, the V gene TRBV10-3; 9 bases fit TRBD1. Germline CDR1 and CDR2: ENHRY and SYGVKD. The CDR3 consists of 14 residues. V gave up 5 bases and J gave up 3 bases; unmatched junction bases: 4.

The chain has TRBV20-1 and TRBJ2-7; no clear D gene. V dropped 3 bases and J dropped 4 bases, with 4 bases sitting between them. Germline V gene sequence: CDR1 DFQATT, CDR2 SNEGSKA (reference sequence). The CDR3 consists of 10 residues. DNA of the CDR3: TGCAGTGCTAGTCTGTACGAGCAGTACTTC. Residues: CSASLYEQYF.

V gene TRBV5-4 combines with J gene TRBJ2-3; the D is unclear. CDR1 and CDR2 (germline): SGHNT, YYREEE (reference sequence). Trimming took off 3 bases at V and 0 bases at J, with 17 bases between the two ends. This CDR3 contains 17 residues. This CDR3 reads CASSSRRPAASTDTQYF. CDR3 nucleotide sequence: TGTGCCAGCAGCTCCCGCCGGCCAGCCGCTAGCACAGATACGCAGTATTTT.

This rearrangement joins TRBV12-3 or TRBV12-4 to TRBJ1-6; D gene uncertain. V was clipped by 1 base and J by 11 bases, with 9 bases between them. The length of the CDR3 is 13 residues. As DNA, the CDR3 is TGTGCCAGCAGTTTAGGGGGTCGGGCACCCCTCCACTTT. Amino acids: CASSLGGRAPLHF.

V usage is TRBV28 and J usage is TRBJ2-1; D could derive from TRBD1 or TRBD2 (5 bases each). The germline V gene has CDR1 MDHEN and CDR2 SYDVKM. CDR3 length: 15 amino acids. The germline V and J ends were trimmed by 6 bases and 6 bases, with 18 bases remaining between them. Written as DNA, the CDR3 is TGTGCCAGCAGCCTTGAGAGGTTTGGGGGCAATGAGCAGTTCTTC. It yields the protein CASSLERFGGNEQFF.